Shown below are 23 T cell receptor beta chains from a single sample sequenced in a study of OX40 agonist ivuxolimab in advanced cancers. Measured with immunoSEQ multiplex PCR; TCRdb has only the in-frame clones, and not every one. The repertoire includes around 18,000 clones, around 87% of them detected once, and roughly a third sits in the top ten. The sequencing used CD4+ or CD8+ T cells sorted from blood, collected in a trial of the OX40 agonist ivuxolimab. Receptor source: an adult with an advanced solid tumor such as melanoma, head and neck, liver or kidney cancer.

The chain uses TRBV6-1 and TRBJ2-1; D is uncertain. Looked up from germline, CDR1 is MNHNS and CDR2 is SASEGT. The CDR3 has 13 amino acids. Trimming took 5 bases from V and 6 from J, leaving 11 bases between them. The CDR3 region is CASSSSSVNEQFF. DNA of the CDR3: TGTGCCAGCAGTAGTAGCTCCGTCAATGAGCAGTTCTTC.

The V gene is TRBV4-1, the J gene TRBJ1-5; possibly TRBD1 for D (6 bases). Between the trimmed V and J ends, which lost 4 bases and 4 bases, there was a span of 14 bases. There are 15 residues in the CDR3. CDR1 and CDR2 from the germline V gene are MGHRA and YSYEKL. This CDR3 reads CASSRERTENQPQHF. The DNA for the CDR3 is TGCGCCAGCAGCCGAGAACGGACAGAGAATCAGCCCCAGCATTTT.

In its sample, this clone was seen a few times. The CDR3 DNA sequence: TGTGCCAGCAGCTTAGTATTAGCGGGAATCAACGAGCAGTACTTC. As protein: CASSLVLAGINEQYF. The V and J genes are TRBV7-9 and TRBJ2-7, with 8 nucleotides matching TRBD2. J gave up 5 bases and V 1 base, and 7 bases lay outside the gene matches. The CDR3 has 15 amino acids. Germline V lookup: CDR1 SEHNR, CDR2 FQNEAQ (reference sequence).

The chain has TRBV13 and TRBJ2-7; D is uncertain. V lost 4 bases to trimming and J lost 5 bases, with 12 bases between them. The CDR3 contains 13 residues. Germline V gene lookup returns CDR1 PRHDT and CDR2 FYEKMQ (reference sequence). The CDR3 coding sequence is TGTGCCAGCAGCTCCCCTCAGGCCCACGAGCAGTACTTC. Amino acids: CASSSPQAHEQYF.

The gene calls are TRBV25-1 and TRBJ2-5; possible D gene TRBD1, 6 bases. The CDR3 covers 13 residues. Trimming shortened V by 6 bases and J by 2 bases, and 10 bases separated the two germline ends. The germline V gene has CDR1 MGHDK and CDR2 SYGVNS. The CDR3 sequence: CASSGQHQETQYF. CDR3 in DNA: TGTGCCAGCAGCGGACAGCATCAAGAGACCCAGTACTTC.

The rearrangement uses TRBV7-9 and TRBJ2-3, with D unclear. The CDR3 covers 14 residues. With 6 bases removed from V and 1 base from J, the gap between germline ends came to 11 bases. Germline CDR1 SEHNR, CDR2 FQNEAQ (reference sequence). In DNA form, the CDR3 reads TGTGCCAGCAGTTTTGTGGACGGCACAGATACGCAGTATTTT. It codes for CASSFVDGTDTQYF.

This chain joins TRBV9 and TRBJ2-3; D perhaps matches TRBD2 (6 bases). There are 15 residues in the CDR3. The V gene's germline CDR1 is SGDLS and CDR2 YYNGEE. V lost 3 bases and J lost 4, with 15 bases in between. The CDR3 protein is CASSAFYRGADTQYF. For the CDR3, the DNA is TGTGCCAGCAGCGCGTTCTACCGCGGGGCAGATACGCAGTATTTT.

The chain uses TRBV19 and TRBJ2-3; D is uncertain. Trimming removed 3 bases from V and 2 bases from J, with 9 bases in between. Germline V CDR1 and CDR2: LNHDA, SQIVND (reference sequence). The CDR3 consists of 14 residues. CDR3 nucleotides: TGTGCCAGTAGTATTAGTAGTGACACAGATACGCAGTATTTT. This codes for CASSISSDTDTQYF. The full variable domain, completed using reference TRBV19 and TRBJ2-3, is DGGITQSPKYLFRKEGQNVTLSCEQNLNHDAMYWYRQDPGQGLRLIYYSQIVNDFQKGDIAEGYSVSREKKESFPLTVTSAQKNPTAFYLCASSISSDTDTQYFGPGTRLTVL.

This clone was counted between two and nine times. This rearrangement joins TRBV11-3 to TRBJ1-1; possible D gene TRBD1, 5 bases. Trimming pared 1 base from V and 8 bases from J, leaving 11 bases between. The CDR3 runs 13 residues. Germline CDR1 is SGHNT and CDR2 is YENEEA. Written as DNA, the CDR3 is TGTGCCAGCAGCTTAGTGTCAGGGTCCGAAGCTTTCTTT. Its protein product is CASSLVSGSEAFF.

CDR3 coding DNA: TGTGCCAGCAGTTACCCACCACTCAGACAGGTCTCCTACGAGCAGTACTTC. This gives the protein CASSYPPLRQVSYEQYF. The chain links TRBV28 to TRBJ2-7; D might be TRBD1 (6 bases). Looked up from germline, CDR1 is MDHEN and CDR2 is SYDVKM. CDR3 length: 17 residues. V shed 4 bases and J shed 0 bases, with 19 bases lying between them.

The rearrangement uses TRBV7-6 and TRBJ1-2, with D perhaps matching TRBD1 (6 bases). V was pared by 5 bases and J by 8 bases, with 15 bases between. This CDR3 comprises 13 residues. Germline V gene lookup returns CDR1 SGHVS and CDR2 FNYEAQ. This chain's CDR3 is CASSPMGARGYTF. In nucleotides, the CDR3 is TGTGCCAGCAGCCCCATGGGGGCGCGGGGCTACACCTTC.

The chain couples TRBV30 to TRBJ2-5; D possibly corresponds to TRBD2 (6 bases). The last part of the DNA fits TRBJ2-7 better; the J call may be wrong. The CDR3 has 13 residues. Germline V lookup: CDR1 GTSNPN, CDR2 SVGIG (reference sequence). This CDR3 is CAWTRQGGFEQYF. The CDR3 nucleotides are TGTGCCTGGACCCGGCAGGGAGGATTCGAGCAGTACTTC.

The chain recombines TRBV29-1 with TRBJ2-4, with D perhaps TRBD2 (6 bases). There are 15 residues in the CDR3. V gave up 6 bases and J gave up 0 bases, with 15 bases separating them. CDR1 and CDR2 from the germline V gene are SQVTM and ANQGSEA. CDR3 bases: TGCAGCGTCCTTGGAGGGGAAATAGCCAAAAACATTCAGTACTTC. This translates into CSVLGGEIAKNIQYF.

The chain employs TRBV27 and TRBJ2-1, with D possibly being TRBD1 (6 bases). Trimming shortened V by 5 bases and J by 1 base, and 12 bases separated the two germline ends. The germline CDR1 and CDR2 sequences are MNHEY and SMNVEV (reference sequence). CDR3 length: 15 residues. CDR3 bases: TGTGCCAGCAGTAGGGGCAGGGGTTCCTACAATGAGCAGTTCTTC. It translates to CASSRGRGSYNEQFF.

V is TRBV4-3 and J is TRBJ2-7; 7 bases agree with TRBD2. V was pared by 0 bases and J by 0 bases, with 8 bases of the junction left unmatched. The CDR3 totals 17 residues. CDR1 LGHNA and CDR2 YSLEER come from the germline V gene. The CDR3 sequence is CASSQDETSPSSYEQYF. The CDR3 coding sequence is TGCGCCAGCAGCCAAGATGAGACTAGCCCAAGCTCCTACGAGCAGTACTTC.

V and J are TRBV7-2 and TRBJ2-1, with 7 bases matching TRBD2. The CDR3 spans 16 residues. CDR1 and CDR2 from the germline V gene are SGHTA and FQGNSA. The V segment lost 4 bases and the J segment 0 bases; nucleotides outside the gene matches: 6. In nucleotides, the CDR3 is TGTGCCAGCAGCTCCCCGGGCGGGAGCTCCTACAATGAGCAGTTCTTC. Encoded protein: CASSSPGGSSYNEQFF.

This sequence joins TRBV7-9 and TRBJ2-1; tentatively, D is TRBD2 (5 bases). The CDR3 has 13 residues. Per germline, CDR1 SEHNR and CDR2 FQNEAQ (reference sequence). V was clipped by 5 bases and J by 8 bases, with 13 bases between them. The CDR3 region is CASSQLGSDEQFF. The DNA for the CDR3 is TGTGCCAGCAGCCAACTAGGTTCAGATGAGCAGTTCTTC.

This clone has just one count. This chain connects TRBV7-2 to TRBJ2-7; tentative D call: TRBD1 (6 bases). Trimming shortened V by 5 bases and J by 4 bases, and 12 bases separated the two germline ends. The CDR3 consists of 13 residues. Looked up from germline, CDR1 is SGHTA and CDR2 is FQGNSA. CDR3 amino acids: CASSPGHLYEQYF. CDR3 nucleotide sequence: TGTGCCAGCAGCCCGGGACACTTATACGAGCAGTACTTC.

The rearrangement joins TRBV27 to TRBJ1-1, with a tentative D call TRBD1 (6 bases). Trimming pared 5 bases from V and 5 bases from J, leaving 15 bases between. The germline V gene has CDR1 MNHEY and CDR2 SMNVEV (reference sequence). The CDR3 loop spans 14 amino acids. CDR3 residues: CASSALTGLTEAFF. The CDR3 nucleotides are TGTGCCAGCAGTGCCTTAACAGGGTTGACTGAAGCTTTCTTT.

Comments on this clone: This same CDR3 is encoded by further DNA sequences in the sample. The chain couples TRBV5-5 to TRBJ2-7; tentatively, D is TRBD2 (6 bases). CDR3 length: 14 amino acids. V was cut by 2 bases and J by 7 bases, with 16 bases left in between. Germline V gives CDR1 SGHKS, CDR2 YYEKEE (reference sequence). CDR3 DNA sequence: TGTGCCAGCAGCTTTGGGCAGGGAGCGGGTGAGCAGTACTTC. Its protein product is CASSFGQGAGEQYF.

This chain uses TRBV30 with TRBJ1-2; the match to TRBD1 covers 7 bases. The J segment lost 5 bases and the V segment lost 4 bases, leaving 10 bases of the junction unmatched. Germline V gives CDR1 GTSNPN, CDR2 SVGIG (reference sequence). The CDR3 sequence is 14 residues long. CDR3 nucleotide sequence: TGTGCCTGGACGTCGACAGGGCGGCGGTATGGCTACACCTTC. Its protein is CAWTSTGRRYGYTF.

The V call is TRBV29-1, the J call TRBJ2-7; no clear D gene. Deletions cut 3 bases from V and 5 bases from J, with 8 bases between. Looked up from germline, CDR1 is SQVTM and CDR2 is ANQGSEA. The CDR3 consists of 11 residues. The CDR3 protein is CSVDETNEQYF. The DNA of the CDR3 is TGCAGCGTTGATGAGACAAACGAGCAGTACTTC.

The chain links TRBV7-2 to TRBJ1-4; D is possibly TRBD1 (5 bases). The V and J ends lost 1 base and 3 bases respectively, with 6 bases between them. Germline CDR1 SGHTA, CDR2 FQGNSA. The CDR3 is 14 residues long. The CDR3 DNA sequence: TGTGCCAGCAGCTTAGGGGGGGCTAATGAAAAACTGTTTTTT. Amino acid sequence: CASSLGGANEKLFF. Full variable domain (remainder filled in from reference TRBV7-2 and TRBJ1-4): GAGVSQSPSNKVTEKGKDVELRCDPISGHTALYWYRQSLGQGLEFLIYFQGNSAPDKSGLPSDRFSAERTGGSVSTLTIQRTQQEDSAVYLCASSLGGANEKLFFGSGTQLSVL.